This TCR beta chain was obtained from a study of shared clonotypes between healthy human individuals. The study's findings and limits: Clonotype sharing among donors was thought likely to change with sequencing depth.

The authors sequenced unsorted PBMC DNA on ten immunoSEQ deep assay plates. Only in-frame clones appear in the TCRdb table, and some are missing; sequencing was by immunoSEQ multiplex PCR. Of more than 450,000 clones in the sample, roughly 78% were seen once. With respect to this clone: Its antigen remains unknown.

CDR3 length: 14 amino acids. V was shortened by 2 bases and J by 8 bases, with 15 bases between the two germline ends. CDR1 MDHEN and CDR2 SYDVKM come from the germline V gene. The gene calls are TRBV28 and TRBJ1-2; possible D gene TRBD1, 6 bases. The receptor's source is a woman in her forties in good health. Some clones in this sample may be carry-over from other donors' samples. Sequenced material: PBMCs. The CDR3 DNA sequence: TGTGCCAGCAGTTTAATCGGGGGCGAGTACGGCTACACCTTC. Its protein product is CASSLIGGEYGYTF.